This T cell receptor (beta chain) was identified during a study of PD-L1 blockade in urothelial cancer. Study summary: Prior chemotherapy in patients spanned 0 to 3 regimens. Blood samples contained a median roughly 150,000 T cells.

The cohort comprised individuals with locally advanced or metastatic urothelial carcinoma. Per patient, between 1 and 8 samples were collected at pretreatment and on-treatment time points. TCRdb's table, derived via immunoSEQ multiplex PCR, lists solely in-frame clones and lacks some. This sample has 90,000 to 120,000 clones, with roughly 84% found just once. This TCR was recovered from a man aged 45 to 65 with urothelial cancer. Specimen: PBMCs, collected around atezolizumab (anti-PD-L1) treatment.

CDR3 sequence reads: CASSRGGSYEQYF. The CDR3 region has the DNA TGTGCCAGTAGTCGAGGCGGGAGCTACGAGCAGTACTTC. The chain uses TRBV19 and TRBJ2-7, with 7 bases aligning to TRBD2. The germline V gene encodes CDR1 LNHDA and CDR2 SQIVND (reference sequence). Unmatched junction bases numbered 4, after V lost 5 bases and J lost 3 bases. CDR3 length: 13 residues.